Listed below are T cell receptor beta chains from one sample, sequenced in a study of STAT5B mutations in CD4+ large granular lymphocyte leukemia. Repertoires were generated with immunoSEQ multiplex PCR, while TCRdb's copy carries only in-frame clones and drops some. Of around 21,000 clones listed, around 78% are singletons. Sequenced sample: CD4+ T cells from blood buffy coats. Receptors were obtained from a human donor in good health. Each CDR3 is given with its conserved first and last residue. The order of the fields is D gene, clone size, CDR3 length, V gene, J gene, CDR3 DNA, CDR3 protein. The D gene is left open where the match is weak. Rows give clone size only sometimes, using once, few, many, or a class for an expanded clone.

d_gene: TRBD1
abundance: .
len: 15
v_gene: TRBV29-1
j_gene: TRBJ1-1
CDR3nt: TGCAGCGTTGATTCGCAGGGGGCTTTTCAGGGTGAAGCTTTCTTT
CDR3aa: CSVDSQGAFQGEAFF

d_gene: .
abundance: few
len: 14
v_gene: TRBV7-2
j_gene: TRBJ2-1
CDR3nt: TGTGCCAGCAGCTTTTATGGGGACTACAATGAGCAGTTCTTC
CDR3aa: CASSFYGDYNEQFF

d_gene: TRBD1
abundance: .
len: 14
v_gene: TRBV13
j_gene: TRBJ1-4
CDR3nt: TGTGCCAGCAGCCTCTATCAGGGGGAGGAAAAACTGTTTTTT
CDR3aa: CASSLYQGEEKLFF

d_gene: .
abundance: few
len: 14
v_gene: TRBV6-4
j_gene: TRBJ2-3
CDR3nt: TGTGCCAGCAGTGAGCAGGGCCTCACAGATACGCAGTATTTT
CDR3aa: CASSEQGLTDTQYF

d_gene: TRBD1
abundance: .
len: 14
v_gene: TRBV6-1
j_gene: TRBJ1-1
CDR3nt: TGTGCCAGCAGTCCAAACCCCGGGGTAGGGGGCCCTGCCTTT
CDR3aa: CASSPNPGVGGPAF

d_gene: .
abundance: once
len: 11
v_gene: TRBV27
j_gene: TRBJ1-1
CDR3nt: TGTGCCAGCTCCGACAGAAGAGAAGCTTTCTTT
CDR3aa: CASSDRREAFF

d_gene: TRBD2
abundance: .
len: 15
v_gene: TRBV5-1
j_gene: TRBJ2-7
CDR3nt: TGCGCCAGCAGCTTAGTGGCGGGGGGCTCCTACGAGCAGTACTTC
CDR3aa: CASSLVAGGSYEQYF

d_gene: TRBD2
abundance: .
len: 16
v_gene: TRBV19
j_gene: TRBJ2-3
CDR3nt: TGTGCCAGTAGTATAGTTAGCGGGGGCAGCACAGATACGCAGTATTTT
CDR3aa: CASSIVSGGSTDTQYF

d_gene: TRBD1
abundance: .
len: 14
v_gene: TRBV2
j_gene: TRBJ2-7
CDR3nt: TGTGCCAGTCTACGGGGCAGGGGGCGCGACGAGCAGTACTTC
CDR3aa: CASLRGRGRDEQYF

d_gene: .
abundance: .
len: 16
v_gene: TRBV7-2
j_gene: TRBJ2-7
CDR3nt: TGTGCCAGCAGCTTAGTTAGGTCGAGTTTCACCTACGAGCAGTACTTC
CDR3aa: CASSLVRSSFTYEQYF

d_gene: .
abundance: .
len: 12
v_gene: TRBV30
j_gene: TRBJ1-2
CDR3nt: TGTGCCTGGGCCATGACAGTAACTGGCTACACCTTC
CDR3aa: CAWAMTVTGYTF

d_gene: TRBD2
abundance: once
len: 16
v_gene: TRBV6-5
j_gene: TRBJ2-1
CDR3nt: TGTGCCAGCAGTTACCGGACTAGCGGGAACTACAATGAGCAGTTCTTC
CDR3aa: CASSYRTSGNYNEQFF

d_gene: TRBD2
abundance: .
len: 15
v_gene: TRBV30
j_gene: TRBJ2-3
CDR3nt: TGTGCCTGCGGGACTAGCGGGGGGACGACAGATACGCAGTATTTT
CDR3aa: CACGTSGGTTDTQYF

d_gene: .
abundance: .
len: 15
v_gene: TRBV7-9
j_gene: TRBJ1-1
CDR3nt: TGTGCCAGCAACCAACAGACAGGCCCCGGGACTGAAGCTTTCTTT
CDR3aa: CASNQQTGPGTEAFF

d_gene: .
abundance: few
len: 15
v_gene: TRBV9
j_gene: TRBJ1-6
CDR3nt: TGTGCCAGCAGCGTAGCTCAGGGCTCTAATTCACCCCTCCACTTT
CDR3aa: CASSVAQGSNSPLHF

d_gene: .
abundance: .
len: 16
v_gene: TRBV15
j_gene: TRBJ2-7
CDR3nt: TGTGCCACCAGCAGAGGGTTGGGCGAGGCCTCCCCCGAGCAGTACTTC
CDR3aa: CATSRGLGEASPEQYF

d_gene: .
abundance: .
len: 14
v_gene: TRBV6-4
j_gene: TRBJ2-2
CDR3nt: TGTGCCAGCAGTGCGGGCGGGCGGACCGGGGAGCTGTTTTTT
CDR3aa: CASSAGGRTGELFF

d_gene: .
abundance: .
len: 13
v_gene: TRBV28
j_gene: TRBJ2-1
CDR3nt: TGTGCCAGCAGTTTACCCGGGGGGCCTGAGCAGTTCTTC
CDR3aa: CASSLPGGPEQFF

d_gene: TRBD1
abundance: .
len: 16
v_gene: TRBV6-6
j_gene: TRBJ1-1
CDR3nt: TGTGCCAGCAGCCCTTCTAGAGGACAGGGGTATAGTGAAGCTTTCTTT
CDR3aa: CASSPSRGQGYSEAFF

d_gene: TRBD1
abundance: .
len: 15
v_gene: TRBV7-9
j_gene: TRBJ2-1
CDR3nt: TGTGCCAGCAGCCAAGTAGGGGGCCCCTACAATGAGCAGTTCTTC
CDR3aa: CASSQVGGPYNEQFF

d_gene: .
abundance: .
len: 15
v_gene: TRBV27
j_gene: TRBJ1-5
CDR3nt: TGTGCCAGCAGTAATTATCGGGAGAGCAATCAGCCCCAGCATTTT
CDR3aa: CASSNYRESNQPQHF

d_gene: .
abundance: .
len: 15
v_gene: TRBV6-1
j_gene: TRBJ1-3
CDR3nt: TGTGAGGTAAAAGGGTGGTCGATCTCTGGAAACACCATATATTTT
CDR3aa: CEVKGWSISGNTIYF

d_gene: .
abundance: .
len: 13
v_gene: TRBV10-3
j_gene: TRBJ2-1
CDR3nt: TGTGCCATCAGCCCGGGACTCTTAAATGAGCAGTTCTTC
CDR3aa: CAISPGLLNEQFF

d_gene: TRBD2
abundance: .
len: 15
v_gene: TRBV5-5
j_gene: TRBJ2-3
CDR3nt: TGTGCCAGCAGCCGACTAGCGGGAGATGCAGATACGCAGTATTTT
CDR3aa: CASSRLAGDADTQYF

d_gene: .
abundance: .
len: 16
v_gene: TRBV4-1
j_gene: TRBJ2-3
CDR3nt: TGCGCCAGCAGCCAAGTGGACCTGGGATGGGCAGATACGCAGTATTTT
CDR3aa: CASSQVDLGWADTQYF

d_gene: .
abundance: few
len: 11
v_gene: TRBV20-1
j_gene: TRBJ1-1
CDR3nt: TGCAGTGCTAGAGTTGTCCCTGAAGCTTTCTTT
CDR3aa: CSARVVPEAFF

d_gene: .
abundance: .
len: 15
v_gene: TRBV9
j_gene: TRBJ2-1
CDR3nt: TGTGCCAGCAGCCTCTCCCCGCAGCTACATAATGAGCAGTTCTTC
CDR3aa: CASSLSPQLHNEQFF

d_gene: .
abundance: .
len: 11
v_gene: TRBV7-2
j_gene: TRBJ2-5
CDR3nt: TGTGCCAGCAGCTTAGGATCAACCCAGTACTTC
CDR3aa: CASSLGSTQYF

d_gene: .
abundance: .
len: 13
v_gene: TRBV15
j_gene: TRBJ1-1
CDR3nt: TGTGCCACCAAGAAGGGGGTGCGAACTGAAGCTTTCTTT
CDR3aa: CATKKGVRTEAFF

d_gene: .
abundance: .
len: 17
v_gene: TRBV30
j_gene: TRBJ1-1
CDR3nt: TGTGCCTGGATCCCGCGGGGGGCGGGGGAGGAGAGGACTGAAGCTTTCTTT
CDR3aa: CAWIPRGAGEERTEAFF

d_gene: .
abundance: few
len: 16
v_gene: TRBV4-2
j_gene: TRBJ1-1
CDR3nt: TGTGCCAGCAGCCAAGACGTCCGGCGGTTGAACACTGAAGCTTTCTTT
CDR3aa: CASSQDVRRLNTEAFF

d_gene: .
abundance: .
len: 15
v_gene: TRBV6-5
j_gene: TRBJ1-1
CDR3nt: TGTGCCAGCAGTTCCTCGGACCTACGTGGCACTGAAGCTTTCTTT
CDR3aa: CASSSSDLRGTEAFF

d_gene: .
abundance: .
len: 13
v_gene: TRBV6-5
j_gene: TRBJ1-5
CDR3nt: TGTGCCAGCAGGCGACAGGGCAATCAGCCCCAGCATTTT
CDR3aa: CASRRQGNQPQHF

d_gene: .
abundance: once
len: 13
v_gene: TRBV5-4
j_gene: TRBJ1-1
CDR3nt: TGTGCCAGCAGCCCGCAGGCGGGCACTGAAGCTTTCTTT
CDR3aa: CASSPQAGTEAFF

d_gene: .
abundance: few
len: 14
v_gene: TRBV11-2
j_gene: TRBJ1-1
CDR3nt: TGTGCCAGCAGCTTAGCCCGGTTGGACACTGAAGCTTTCTTT
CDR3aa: CASSLARLDTEAFF

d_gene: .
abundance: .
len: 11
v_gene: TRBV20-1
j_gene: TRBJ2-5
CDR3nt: TGCAGTCAATTCGGACAAGAGACCCAGTACTTC
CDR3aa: CSQFGQETQYF

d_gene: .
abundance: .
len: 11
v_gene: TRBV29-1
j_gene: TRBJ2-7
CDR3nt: TGCAGCGGTGGACAGTCTTACGAGCAGTACTTC
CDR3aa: CSGGQSYEQYF

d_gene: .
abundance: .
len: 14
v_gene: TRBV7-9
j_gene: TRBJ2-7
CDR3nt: TGTGCCAGCAGCCAGAAACCCGGGCGGAACGAGCAGTACTTC
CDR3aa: CASSQKPGRNEQYF

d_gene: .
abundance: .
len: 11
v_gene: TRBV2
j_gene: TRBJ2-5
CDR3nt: TGTGCCAGTTCCATCCAAGAGACCCAGTACTTC
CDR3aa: CASSIQETQYF

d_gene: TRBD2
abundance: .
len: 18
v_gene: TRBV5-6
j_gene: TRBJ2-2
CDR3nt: TGTGCCAGCAGCTTTCCCCATTTAGCGGGACCGAACACCGGGGAGCTGTTTTTT
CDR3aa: CASSFPHLAGPNTGELFF

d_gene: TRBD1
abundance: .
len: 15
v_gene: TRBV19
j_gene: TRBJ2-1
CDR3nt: TGTGCCAGTAGTATGGCCTGGACAGGAGCTGGTGAGCAGTTCTTC
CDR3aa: CASSMAWTGAGEQFF

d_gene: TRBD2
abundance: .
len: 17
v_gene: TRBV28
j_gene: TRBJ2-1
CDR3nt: TGTGCCAGCAGTTTAACTAGCGGCGGCCGTTCCTACAATGAGCAGTTCTTC
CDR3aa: CASSLTSGGRSYNEQFF

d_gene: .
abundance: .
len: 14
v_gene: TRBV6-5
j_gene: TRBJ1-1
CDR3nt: TGTGCCAGCAAGAAAGGGGGGCTTGGGACTGAAGCTTTCTTT
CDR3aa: CASKKGGLGTEAFF

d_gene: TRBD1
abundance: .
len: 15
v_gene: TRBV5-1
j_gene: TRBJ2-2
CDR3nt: TGCGCCAGCAGCCCGACAGGGGGCGCGACCGGGGAGCTGTTTTTT
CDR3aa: CASSPTGGATGELFF

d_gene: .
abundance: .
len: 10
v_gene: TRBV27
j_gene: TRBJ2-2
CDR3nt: TGTGCCAGCGGCACCGGGGAGCTGTTTTTT
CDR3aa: CASGTGELFF